Included here is one T cell receptor beta chain sequence, with context. Antigen unknown. This sample was taken from a study of T-cell reconstitution after alpha-beta-depleted transplantation in children. Study conclusions and caveats: There were reportedly several hundred expanded graft clones from which alpha-beta T cells came about two months after transplant. The study traced high day-60 TCRbeta diversity in some patients to surviving recipient T cells and thymic progenitors. Newly made T cells mostly supplied T-cell counts and diversity one year after transplant.

Library preparation (for TCRbeta) was performed with unique molecular identifiers. Using its own MiXCR run on the PCR reads, TCRdb lists one record per CDR3 protein. The sample includes under 400,000 distinct CDR3 sequences, around 25% seen only once; the top ten take approximately 11%. The CDR3 length is 17 residues. The germline CDR1 and CDR2 sequences are KGHSH and LQKENI. Trimming at V came to 0 bases and at J to 4 bases, leaving 6 bases not matched to a gene. The receptor was derived from a male patient aged 10 to 17 who had a stem cell transplant for acute lymphoblastic leukemia, so the T cells may come from the graft donor. Sequenced here: PBMCs, mostly from graft donor cells, sampled 180 days after TCRalphabeta/CD19-depleted stem cell transplant. The V call is TRBV18, the J call TRBJ2-2, with 9 bases identical to TRBD2. The CDR3 DNA follows: TGTGCCAGCTCACCACCAAGGCTAGCGGGAATCACCGGGGAGCTGTTTTTT. Translated: CASSPPRLAGITGELFF. The whole variable domain, filled in from reference TRBV18 and TRBJ2-2, reads NAGVMQNPRHLVRRRGQEARLRCSPMKGHSHVYWYRQLPEEGLKFMVYLQKENIIDESGMPKERFSAEFPKEGPSILRIQQVVRGDSAAYFCASSPPRLAGITGELFFGEGSRLTVL.